The 5 T cell receptor beta chains reported below all come from one sample, sequenced in a study of CD8+ T cells in alopecia areata. Reverse transcription of extracted RNA yielded cDNA, which provided the sequencing template. The repertoire was sequenced with immunoSEQ multiplex PCR; TCRdb's copy has only in-frame clones and lacks some. The repertoire holds roughly 250,000 clones, with under 80% as singletons. Source: CD4+ T cells sorted from blood, taken at week 0. These receptors were taken from a human donor with alopecia areata.

This chain uses TRBV29-1 with TRBJ2-7; 7 positions match TRBD2. Trimming cost V 7 bases and J 6 bases; bases outside gene matches: 12. Germline assignment: CDR1 SQVTM and CDR2 ANQGSEA. CDR3 size: 13 residues. CDR3 sequence (DNA): TGCAGCGCCCAGCGGTTGCGGGGGACCGAGCAGTACTTC. It specifies CSAQRLRGTEQYF.

This clone was seen more than once but under ten times. The chain combines TRBV25-1 with TRBJ1-1; no clear D. Germline values: CDR1 MGHDK, CDR2 SYGVNS. The V end lost 6 bases, the J end lost 5 bases, and 10 bases lay between the germline ends. This CDR3 comprises 12 residues. CDR3 region: CASREGRTEAFF. The CDR3 coding sequence is TGTGCCAGCAGGGAAGGGAGGACTGAAGCTTTCTTT.

The chain uses TRBV5-6 and TRBJ2-5; 8 bases align to TRBD1. V shed 4 bases, J shed 5 bases, and the junction held 10 bases outside the gene matches. CDR1 is SGHDT and CDR2 is YYEEEE in the germline V gene. The CDR3 is 15 amino acids. DNA of the CDR3: TGTGCCAGCAGCCCCCTAAGGACAGGGAAGGAGACCCAGTACTTC. Protein product: CASSPLRTGKETQYF.

The rearrangement uses TRBV29-1 and TRBJ1-1; D gene unclear. V gave up 4 bases and J gave up 1 base, with 10 bases separating them. CDR1 and CDR2 (germline): SQVTM, ANQGSEA. CDR3 size: 13 residues. The DNA of the CDR3 is TGCAGCGTTGCGGAGGGCCCGAACACTGAAGCTTTCTTT. Protein: CSVAEGPNTEAFF.

The V and J genes are TRBV5-5 and TRBJ1-6; D not resolved. This CDR3 is built from 13 residues. V was pared by 2 bases and J by 7 bases, with 7 bases between. Germline loops: CDR1 SGHKS, CDR2 YYEKEE (reference sequence). The CDR3 DNA reads TGTGCCAGCAGCTTCGGACGGAATTCACCCCTCCACTTT. As protein: CASSFGRNSPLHF.